A single T cell receptor beta chain is shown here with its context. The record originates from a study of blood T cells in healthy people across ages. The use of a sample-barcoded 5' primer and a J-beta primer mix characterized a second PCR of roughly 7 to 11 cycles. TCRdb processed the 5' RACE reads anew with MiXCR; each CDR3 protein has one entry. This sample carries about 930,000 distinct CDR3 sequences, just under 30% of them seen once, and the ten largest clones take 9.5% to 13%. Trimming cost V 4 bases and J 7 bases; bases outside gene matches: 20. The CDR3 length is 18 residues. Per germline, CDR1 SGDLS and CDR2 YYNGEE. Total RNA extracted from each sample amounted to at least 6 micrograms. This sample also belongs to another study, concerning T cells of mothers and their children.

V usage is TRBV9 and J usage is TRBJ2-5, with 9 bases identical to TRBD1. The TCR originated in a woman aged 40 to 50 in good health. Input material: blood. This chain's CDR3 is CASSPTHAGTGHRGTQYF. The CDR3, as DNA: TGTGCCAGCAGCCCAACACACGCAGGGACAGGGCATCGGGGGACCCAGTACTTC.